A selection of T cell receptor beta chains follows, all from one sample in a study of vaccination effects on CD4 cells after COVID-19. No cognate antigen is known for these TCRs. This table comes from immunoSEQ multiplex PCR, and its TCRdb copy is limited to in-frame clones, with some not included. The sample holds about 32,000 clones, 72% seen once. The sequenced sample was CD4+ T cells from PBMCs cultured with HCoV-229E spike peptides, obtained after COVID-19 vaccination. The receptors shown here come from a human donor who received a COVID-19 vaccine. Both conserved end residues are part of each CDR3. Fields, in order: D gene, V gene, J gene, clone size, CDR3 protein, CDR3 DNA. The D gene is left open where the match is weak. Where a row states a size, it is once, few, many or the class of an expanded clone; other rows omit it.

d_call: -; v_call: TRBV10-3; j_call: TRBJ2-7; clone_size: few; cdr3_aa: CAISDGTLYEQYF; cdr3_nt: TGTGCCATCAGTGACGGGACTCTGTACGAGCAGTACTTC
d_call: -; v_call: TRBV19; j_call: TRBJ2-1; clone_size: -; cdr3_aa: CASSTGAFFEQFF; cdr3_nt: TGTGCCAGTAGTACGGGGGCCTTTTTCGAGCAGTTCTTC
d_call: TRBD1; v_call: TRBV5-1; j_call: TRBJ1-4; clone_size: -; cdr3_aa: CASSLGFAGQGNEKLFF; cdr3_nt: TGCGCCAGCAGCTTGGGGTTTGCGGGACAGGGGAATGAAAAACTGTTTTTT
d_call: -; v_call: TRBV18; j_call: TRBJ2-2; clone_size: few; cdr3_aa: CASSPGENTGELFF; cdr3_nt: TGTGCCAGCTCACCAGGGGAGAACACCGGGGAGCTGTTTTTT
d_call: TRBD1; v_call: TRBV4-1; j_call: TRBJ2-2; clone_size: -; cdr3_aa: CASSRGQGTNTGELFF; cdr3_nt: TGCGCCAGCAGCCGGGGACAGGGGACGAACACCGGGGAGCTGTTTTTT
d_call: -; v_call: TRBV7-8; j_call: TRBJ1-1; clone_size: -; cdr3_aa: CASSGGAMNTEAFF; cdr3_nt: TGTGCCAGCAGCGGGGGGGCCATGAACACTGAAGCTTTCTTT
d_call: -; v_call: TRBV24-1; j_call: TRBJ2-3; clone_size: -; cdr3_aa: CATSDYTDTQYF; cdr3_nt: TGTGCCACCAGTGATTATACAGATACGCAGTATTTT
d_call: -; v_call: TRBV3-1/TRBV3-2; j_call: TRBJ2-1; clone_size: -; cdr3_aa: CASTEGLSSYNEQFF; cdr3_nt: TGTGCCAGCACGGAAGGTCTAAGCTCCTACAATGAGCAGTTCTTC
d_call: TRBD2; v_call: TRBV6-1; j_call: TRBJ2-5; clone_size: -; cdr3_aa: CASSVMLAGFQETQYF; cdr3_nt: TGTGCCAGCAGTGTTATGCTAGCGGGCTTTCAAGAGACCCAGTACTTC
d_call: -; v_call: TRBV9; j_call: TRBJ1-2; clone_size: few; cdr3_aa: CASSSRGRRGYGYTF; cdr3_nt: TGTGCCAGCAGCTCCCGAGGGCGCCGTGGCTATGGCTACACCTTC
d_call: TRBD1; v_call: TRBV5-1; j_call: TRBJ2-5; clone_size: -; cdr3_aa: CASSSRQGVPETQYF; cdr3_nt: TGCGCCAGCAGCTCCCGACAGGGCGTCCCAGAGACCCAGTACTTC
d_call: -; v_call: TRBV18; j_call: TRBJ1-4; clone_size: few; cdr3_aa: CASSPWAGEKLFF; cdr3_nt: TGTGCCAGCTCACCATGGGCGGGAGAAAAACTGTTTTTT
d_call: TRBD2; v_call: TRBV3-1/TRBV3-2; j_call: TRBJ2-3; clone_size: -; cdr3_aa: CASSQGISGGPGTDTQYF; cdr3_nt: TGTGCCAGCAGCCAAGGTATATCGGGAGGACCGGGCACAGATACGCAGTATTTT
d_call: -; v_call: TRBV4-1; j_call: TRBJ1-2; clone_size: few; cdr3_aa: CASSQQTGDLNGYTF; cdr3_nt: TGCGCCAGCAGCCAGCAAACGGGGGATCTCAATGGCTACACCTTC
d_call: TRBD2; v_call: TRBV10-1; j_call: TRBJ2-5; clone_size: -; cdr3_aa: CASSESTAGKETQYF; cdr3_nt: TGCGCCAGCAGTGAGTCAACAGCGGGGAAAGAGACCCAGTACTTC
d_call: TRBD2; v_call: TRBV5-1; j_call: TRBJ2-1; clone_size: -; cdr3_aa: CASSFTSGGVNEQFF; cdr3_nt: TGCGCCAGCAGCTTCACTAGCGGGGGGGTAAATGAGCAGTTCTTC
d_call: -; v_call: TRBV9; j_call: TRBJ2-3; clone_size: -; cdr3_aa: CASSARTVGTDTQYF; cdr3_nt: TGTGCCAGCAGCGCACGGACGGTGGGCACAGATACGCAGTATTTT
d_call: TRBD1; v_call: TRBV28; j_call: TRBJ1-2; clone_size: once; cdr3_aa: CASTYPDRKNYGYTF; cdr3_nt: TGTGCCAGCACTTACCCGGACAGGAAAAACTATGGCTACACCTTC
d_call: TRBD2; v_call: TRBV5-5; j_call: TRBJ2-5; clone_size: -; cdr3_aa: CASSLGNSGRARETQYF; cdr3_nt: TGTGCCAGCAGCTTGGGCAATAGCGGGAGGGCTCGGGAGACCCAGTACTTC
d_call: TRBD1; v_call: TRBV28; j_call: TRBJ2-7; clone_size: -; cdr3_aa: CASTPGTGLDEQYF; cdr3_nt: TGTGCCAGCACCCCCGGGACAGGGCTTGACGAGCAGTACTTC